These 17 T cell receptor beta chains were all obtained from the same sample, sequenced in a study of cytomegalovirus exposure and HLA in healthy donors. PCR involved 60 Vbeta and 13 Jbeta primers. Profiled with immunoSEQ multiplex PCR; TCRdb holds only in-frame clones, not every one. The sample table sets out about 64,000 clones. The sequenced sample consisted of PBMCs. These receptors all come from a woman younger than 30 in good health and CMV-seronegative.

This chain uses TRBV5-4 with TRBJ2-1; D might be TRBD2 (7 bases). There are 15 residues in the CDR3. The V end was cut by 4 bases, the J end by 10 bases, with 21 bases between. Germline V CDR1 and CDR2: SGHNT, YYREEE (reference sequence). The CDR3 sequence: CASSGGGGAPKEQFF. As DNA, the CDR3 is TGTGCCAGCAGCGGCGGAGGGGGGGCACCCAAAGAGCAGTTCTTC.

The V call is TRBV29-1, the J call TRBJ1-2; no clear D gene. The CDR3 is made up of 12 amino acids. CDR1 and CDR2 (germline): SQVTM, ANQGSEA. The V and J ends lost 6 bases and 1 base respectively, with 9 bases between them. As DNA, the CDR3 is TGCAGCGTGGAGGCAGATAACTATGGCTACACCTTC. Amino acids: CSVEADNYGYTF.

The chain recombines TRBV2 with TRBJ1-2, with 8 bases lining up with TRBD1. Germline CDR1 reads SNHLY; CDR2 reads FYNNEI. Trimming removed 6 bases from V and 4 bases from J; junction bases left unmatched: 7. The length of the CDR3 is 14 residues. As DNA, the CDR3 is TGTGCCAGCAGCCCCCCAGGGGGCTCCTATGGCTACACCTTC. Translating gives CASSPPGGSYGYTF.

This chain joins TRBV18 and TRBJ2-7; D possibly corresponds to TRBD2 (6 bases). The ends were cut back, 5 bases at V and 2 bases at J, with 19 bases in the middle. CDR3 length equals 16 residues. The germline V gene has CDR1 KGHSH and CDR2 LQKENI. CDR3 region: CASSRGGAGPAYEQYF. In nucleotides, the CDR3 is TGTGCCAGCTCAAGGGGCGGGGCAGGGCCCGCCTACGAGCAGTACTTC.

The rearrangement links TRBV4-1 to TRBJ2-7; D possibly corresponds to TRBD1 (6 bases). Per germline, CDR1 MGHRA and CDR2 YSYEKL. Trimming cost V 0 bases and J 2 bases, with 8 bases left between them. The CDR3 is 14 amino acids. The CDR3 reads CASSQDPGAYEQYF. Written as DNA, the CDR3 is TGCGCCAGCAGCCAAGATCCAGGGGCCTACGAGCAGTACTTC.

The chain couples TRBV28 to TRBJ1-2; no definite D call. Germline V gene data show CDR1 as MDHEN and CDR2 as SYDVKM. The CDR3 loop spans 16 amino acids. Trimming took off 6 bases at V and 0 bases at J, with 17 bases between the two ends. The CDR3: CASRLTGSTPNYGYTF. Here the CDR3 DNA reads TGTGCCAGCAGACTTACGGGATCAACCCCTAACTATGGCTACACCTTC.

The CDR3 region has the DNA TGTGCCAGCAGTTCCGGGACTAGCGGCTACGAGCAGTACTTC. It translates to CASSSGTSGYEQYF. This sequence joins TRBV6-5 and TRBJ2-7; TRBD2 matches at 11 bases. The CDR3 loop spans 14 amino acids. Germline trimming cut 4 bases from V and 3 bases from J; bases unmatched to any gene: 2. Germline CDR1 is MNHEY and CDR2 is SVGAGI.

This chain links TRBV30 with TRBJ1-1; no clear D gene. Germline values: CDR1 GTSNPN, CDR2 SVGIG (reference sequence). This CDR3 is 11 amino acids long. V shed 3 bases and J shed 4 bases, with 6 bases lying between them. CDR3 residues: CAWREGTEAFF. The CDR3 coding sequence is TGTGCCTGGAGGGAGGGCACTGAAGCTTTCTTT. The entire variable domain, with the rest obtained from reference TRBV30 and TRBJ1-1, is as follows: SQTIHQWPATLVQPVGSPLSLECTVEGTSNPNLYWYRQAAGRGLQLLFYSVGIGQISSEVPQNLSASRPQDRQFILSSKKLLLSDSGFYLCAWREGTEAFFGQGTRLTVV.

The J gene is TRBJ1-3, the V gene TRBV30, with D unclear. Germline V lookup: CDR1 GTSNPN, CDR2 SVGIG (reference sequence). The CDR3 contains 14 residues. V was cut by 0 bases and J by 3 bases, with 9 bases left in between. The CDR3 coding sequence is TGTGCCTGGAGTGTAACAGCAAGTGGAAACACCATATATTTT. It encodes CAWSVTASGNTIYF.

The chain uses TRBV25-1 and TRBJ1-2, with 9 bases lining up with TRBD1. Trimming removed 6 bases from V and 5 bases from J; junction bases left unmatched: 4. The length of the CDR3 is 13 residues. Germline assignment: CDR1 MGHDK and CDR2 SYGVNS. DNA of the CDR3: TGTGCCAGCAGACCCGGGACAGGGTATGGCTACACCTTC. Protein sequence: CASRPGTGYGYTF.

This chain connects TRBV6-1 to TRBJ1-2, with 7 nucleotides matching TRBD1. The trim removed 4 bases at V and 1 base at J, leaving 9 bases unmatched. CDR1 is MNHNS and CDR2 is SASEGT in the germline V gene. CDR3 length: 16 residues. The CDR3 here is CASSAYDRAYNYGYTF. In DNA form, the CDR3 reads TGTGCCAGCAGTGCATATGACAGGGCGTATAACTATGGCTACACCTTC.

The J gene is TRBJ2-1, the V gene TRBV9; D may be TRBD1 (6 bases). Per the germline V gene, CDR1 is SGDLS and CDR2 is YYNGEE. The V end was cut by 1 base, the J end by 5 bases, with 13 bases between. The CDR3 loop spans 15 amino acids. The CDR3 is CASSVIRGGNNEQFF. Here the CDR3 DNA reads TGTGCCAGCAGCGTAATCAGGGGTGGGAACAATGAGCAGTTCTTC.

This chain uses TRBV6-5 with TRBJ1-2; 8 bases are a match to TRBD1. Germline CDR1 and CDR2: MNHEY and SVGAGI. CDR3 length equals 14 residues. The V gene end was trimmed by 5 bases and the J gene end by 8 bases; junction bases not matched to a gene: 10. CDR3 residues: CASSTQGAVGGYTF. In DNA, the CDR3 is TGTGCCAGCAGTACTCAGGGGGCCGTGGGGGGCTACACCTTC.

This rearrangement joins TRBV7-8 to TRBJ2-3, with 11 bases lining up with TRBD2. The CDR3 extends over 17 amino acids. Per the germline V gene, CDR1 is SGHVS and CDR2 is FQNEAQ. The junction had 12 bases not matched to a gene; V was cut back by 5 bases and J by 5 bases. CDR3 residues: CASSPWTSGPEGDTQYF. DNA for the CDR3: TGTGCCAGCAGCCCCTGGACTAGCGGGCCTGAGGGAGATACGCAGTATTTT.

The rearrangement uses TRBV6-5 and TRBJ1-1; tentatively, D is TRBD1 (6 bases). V lost 6 bases to trimming and J lost 3 bases, with 11 bases between them. CDR3 length: 13 residues. Germline CDR1 reads MNHEY; CDR2 reads SVGAGI. The CDR3 protein is CASSLGAYTEAFF. Written as DNA, the CDR3 is TGTGCCAGCAGCCTGGGGGCCTACACTGAAGCTTTCTTT.

This chain links TRBV18 with TRBJ1-2; D uncertain. There are 14 residues in the CDR3. Trimming took off 5 bases at V and 0 bases at J, with 10 bases between the two ends. Germline V gene lookup returns CDR1 KGHSH and CDR2 LQKENI. The CDR3 loop reads CASSFGRTNYGYTF. CDR3 sequence (DNA): TGTGCCAGCTCATTCGGGAGAACTAACTATGGCTACACCTTC.

This rearrangement joins TRBV7-8 to TRBJ2-2; D is possibly TRBD2 (6 bases). Trimming took 5 bases from V and 6 from J, leaving 16 bases between them. The CDR3 is made up of 15 amino acids. From germline, CDR1 is SGHVS and CDR2 FQNEAQ. CDR3 coding DNA: TGTGCCAGCAGCAGGGGACTGACAGCCGCCGGGGAGCTGTTTTTT. Translation: CASSRGLTAAGELFF. Full variable domain (missing parts from reference TRBV7-8 and TRBJ2-2): GAGVSQSPRYKVAKRGQDVALRCDPISGHVSLFWYQQALGQGPEFLTYFQNEAQLDKSGLPSDRFFAERPEGSVSTLKIQRTQQEDSAVYLCASSRGLTAAGELFFGEGSRLTVL.